Only one count was recorded for the clone carrying this TCR beta chain. Data came from immunoSEQ multiplex PCR; TCRdb stores just in-frame clones and leaves some out. This sample has nearly 70,000 clones, with around 93% found just once. CDR1 is SGHDT, CDR2 YYEEEE, per germline. CDR3 length: 15 residues. Between the trimmed V and J ends, which lost 0 bases and 6 bases, there was a span of 13 bases. The clonotype was recovered from a man aged 35 to 55 with rheumatoid arthritis. The V and J genes are TRBV5-6 and TRBJ2-4, with D possibly being TRBD2 (6 bases). Sequencing was performed on PBMCs. Here the CDR3 reads CASSLVGGSGNIQYF. Here the CDR3 DNA reads TGTGCCAGCAGCTTGGTGGGGGGTTCGGGAAACATTCAGTACTTC.